This TCR beta chain was identified during a study of memory CD4+ T cells and cytomegalovirus serostatus. Overall study context: Of the healthy Belgian adults, 8 to 10 were CMV seropositive and 24 seronegative. Overall study results and limits: The CMV-associated TCR signature appears largely within the CD4+ memory repertoire.

Comments on this clone: Its target is unknown.

This CDR3 region has 15 residues. Germline-derived CDR1 and CDR2 are SGHTA and FQGNSA. Trimming removed 5 bases at V and 1 base at J, with 11 bases between. Methods used by the authors: After removing out-of-frame reads, approximately 2 million distinct TCRbeta sequences remained. Repertoires were generated with immunoSEQ multiplex PCR, while TCRdb's copy carries only in-frame clones and drops some. Clone size and V and J calls were adopted from that table, with D and trimming inferred from the DNA. The sample records about 52,000 clones, 65% to 85% being singletons. Single viable CD3+CD4+CD8-CD45RO+ cells were sorted as the memory CD4+ T cells.

Sequencing used memory CD4+ T cells from blood. The V call is TRBV7-2, the J call TRBJ2-2; D uncertain. This sequence originates from an adult in good health and CMV-seropositive. CDR3 in amino acids: CASSQTPMNTGELFF. CDR3 sequence (DNA): TGTGCCAGCAGCCAAACCCCTATGAACACCGGGGAGCTGTTTTTT.